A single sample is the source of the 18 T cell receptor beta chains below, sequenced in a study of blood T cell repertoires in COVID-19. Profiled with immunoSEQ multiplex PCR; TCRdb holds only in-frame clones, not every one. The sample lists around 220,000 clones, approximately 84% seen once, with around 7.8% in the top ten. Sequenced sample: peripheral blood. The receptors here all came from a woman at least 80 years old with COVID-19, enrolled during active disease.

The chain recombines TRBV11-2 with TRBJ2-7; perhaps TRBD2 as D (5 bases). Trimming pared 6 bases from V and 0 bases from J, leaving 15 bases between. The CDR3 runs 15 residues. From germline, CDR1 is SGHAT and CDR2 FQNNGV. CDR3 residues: CASSPLRELSYEQYF. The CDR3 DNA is TGTGCCAGCAGTCCCCTGAGGGAGCTCTCCTACGAGCAGTACTTC.

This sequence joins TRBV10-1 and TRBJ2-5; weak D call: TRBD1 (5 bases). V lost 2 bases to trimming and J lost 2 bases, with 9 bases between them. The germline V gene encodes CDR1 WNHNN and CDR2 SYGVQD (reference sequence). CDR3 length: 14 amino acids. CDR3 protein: CASSEGAAQETQYF. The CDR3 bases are TGCGCCAGCAGTGAGGGGGCAGCACAAGAGACCCAGTACTTC.

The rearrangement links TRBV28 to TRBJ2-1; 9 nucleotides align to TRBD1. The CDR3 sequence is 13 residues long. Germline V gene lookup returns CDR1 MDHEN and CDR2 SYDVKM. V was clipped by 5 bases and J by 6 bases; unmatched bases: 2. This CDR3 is CASSDRGSNEQFF. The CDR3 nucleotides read TGTGCCAGCAGTGACAGGGGGTCCAATGAGCAGTTCTTC.

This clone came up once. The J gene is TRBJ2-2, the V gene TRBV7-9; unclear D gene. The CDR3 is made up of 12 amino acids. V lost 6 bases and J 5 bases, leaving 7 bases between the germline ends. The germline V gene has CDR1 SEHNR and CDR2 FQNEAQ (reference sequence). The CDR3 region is CASSYRTGELFF. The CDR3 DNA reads TGTGCCAGCAGTTACCGGACCGGGGAGCTGTTTTTT.

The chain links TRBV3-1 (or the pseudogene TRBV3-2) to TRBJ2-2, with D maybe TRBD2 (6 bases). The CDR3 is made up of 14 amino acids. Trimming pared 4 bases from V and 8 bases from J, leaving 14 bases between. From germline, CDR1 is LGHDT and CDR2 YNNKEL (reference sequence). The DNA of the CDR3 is TGTGCCAGCAGCCTTTTCGGGACTTCTGGGGAGCTGTTTTTT. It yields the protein CASSLFGTSGELFF.

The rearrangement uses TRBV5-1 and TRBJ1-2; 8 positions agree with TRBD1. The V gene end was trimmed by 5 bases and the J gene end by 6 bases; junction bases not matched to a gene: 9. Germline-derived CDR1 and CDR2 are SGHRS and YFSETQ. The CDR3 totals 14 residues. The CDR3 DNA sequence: TGCGCCAGCAGTGACGACAGGGGAGTGGATGGCTACACCTTC. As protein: CASSDDRGVDGYTF.

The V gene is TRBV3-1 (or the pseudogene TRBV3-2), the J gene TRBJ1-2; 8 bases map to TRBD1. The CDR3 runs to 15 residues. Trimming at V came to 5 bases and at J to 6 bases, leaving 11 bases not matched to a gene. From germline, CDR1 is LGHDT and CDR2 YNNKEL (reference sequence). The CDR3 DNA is TGTGCCAGCAGCGTAGGGACAGGAGGGGGGGATGGCTACACCTTC. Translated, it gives CASSVGTGGGDGYTF.

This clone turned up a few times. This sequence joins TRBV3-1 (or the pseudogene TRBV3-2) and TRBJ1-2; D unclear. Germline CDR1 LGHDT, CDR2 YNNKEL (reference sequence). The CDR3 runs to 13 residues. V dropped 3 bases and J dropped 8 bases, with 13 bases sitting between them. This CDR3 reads CASSQTEAGGYTF. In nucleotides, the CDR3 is TGTGCCAGCAGCCAGACCGAGGCGGGGGGCTACACCTTC.

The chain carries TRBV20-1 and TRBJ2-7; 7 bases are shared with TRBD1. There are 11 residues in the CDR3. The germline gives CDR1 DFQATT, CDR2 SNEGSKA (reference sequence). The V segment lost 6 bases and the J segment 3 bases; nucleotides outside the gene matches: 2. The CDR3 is CSARQGYEQYF. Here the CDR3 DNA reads TGCAGTGCGAGACAGGGCTACGAGCAGTACTTC.

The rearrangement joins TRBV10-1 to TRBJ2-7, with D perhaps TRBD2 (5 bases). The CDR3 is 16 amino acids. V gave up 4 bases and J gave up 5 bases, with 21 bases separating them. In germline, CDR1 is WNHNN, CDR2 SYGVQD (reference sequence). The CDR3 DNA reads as TGCGCCAGCAGTGGACAACTGACTATACCAGATGACGAGCAGTACTTC. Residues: CASSGQLTIPDDEQYF.

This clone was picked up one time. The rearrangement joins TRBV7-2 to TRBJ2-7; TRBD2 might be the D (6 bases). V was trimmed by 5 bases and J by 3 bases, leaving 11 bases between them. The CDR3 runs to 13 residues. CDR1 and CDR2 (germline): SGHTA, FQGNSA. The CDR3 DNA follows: TGTGCCAGCAGCCAGCGGAGGGGCTACGAGCAGTACTTC. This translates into CASSQRRGYEQYF. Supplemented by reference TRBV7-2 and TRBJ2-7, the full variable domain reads GAGVSQSPSNKVTEKGKDVELRCDPISGHTALYWYRQSLGQGLEFLIYFQGNSAPDKSGLPSDRFSAERTGGSVSTLTIQRTQQEDSAVYLCASSQRRGYEQYFGPGTRLTVT.

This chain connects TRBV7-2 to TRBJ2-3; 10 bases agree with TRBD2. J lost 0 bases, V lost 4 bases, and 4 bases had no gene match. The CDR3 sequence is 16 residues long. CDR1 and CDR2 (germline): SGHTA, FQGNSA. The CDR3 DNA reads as TGTGCCAGCAGCTGGACTAGCGGCACTAGCACAGATACGCAGTATTTT. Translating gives CASSWTSGTSTDTQYF.

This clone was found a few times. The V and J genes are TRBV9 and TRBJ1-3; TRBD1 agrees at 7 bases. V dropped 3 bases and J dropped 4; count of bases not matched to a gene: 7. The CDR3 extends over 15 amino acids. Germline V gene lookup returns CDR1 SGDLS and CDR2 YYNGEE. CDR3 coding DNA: TGTGCCAGCAGCGAACAGGGGTTCTCCGGAAACACCATATATTTT. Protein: CASSEQGFSGNTIYF.

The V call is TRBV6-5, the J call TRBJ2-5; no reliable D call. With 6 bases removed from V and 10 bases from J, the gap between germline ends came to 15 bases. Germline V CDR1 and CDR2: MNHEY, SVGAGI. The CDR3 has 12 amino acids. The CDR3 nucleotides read TGTGCCAGCAGAGCCCCCTCAAGCAACCAGTACTTC. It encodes CASRAPSSNQYF.

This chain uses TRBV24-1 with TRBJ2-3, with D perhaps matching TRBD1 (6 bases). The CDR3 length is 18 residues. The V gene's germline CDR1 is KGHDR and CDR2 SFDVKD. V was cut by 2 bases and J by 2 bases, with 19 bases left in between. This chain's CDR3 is CATSDYGTTTQYTDTQYF. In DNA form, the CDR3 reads TGTGCCACCAGTGATTACGGGACAACCACTCAATACACAGATACGCAGTATTTT.

For the CDR3, the DNA is TGTGCCAGCAGCTTAGCTAGCGGGGGGGGGACCCAGTACTTC. This translates into CASSLASGGGTQYF. The rearrangement uses TRBV7-2 and TRBJ2-5; 11 positions agree with TRBD2. CDR3 length: 14 amino acids. V dropped 0 bases and J dropped 7; count of bases not matched to a gene: 1. The germline V gene has CDR1 SGHTA and CDR2 FQGNSA.

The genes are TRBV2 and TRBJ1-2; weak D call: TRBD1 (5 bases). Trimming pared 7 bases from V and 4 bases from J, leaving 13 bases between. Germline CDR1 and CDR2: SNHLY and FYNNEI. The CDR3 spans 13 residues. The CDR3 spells CASILGGAYGYTF. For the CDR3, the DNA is TGTGCCAGCATCCTAGGTGGGGCCTATGGCTACACCTTC.

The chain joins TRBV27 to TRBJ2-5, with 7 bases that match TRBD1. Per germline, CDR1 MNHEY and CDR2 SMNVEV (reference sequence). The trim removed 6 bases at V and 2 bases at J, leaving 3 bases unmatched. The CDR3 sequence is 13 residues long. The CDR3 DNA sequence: TGTGCCAGCAGACGGGACAGTCAAGAGACCCAGTACTTC. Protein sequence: CASRRDSQETQYF.